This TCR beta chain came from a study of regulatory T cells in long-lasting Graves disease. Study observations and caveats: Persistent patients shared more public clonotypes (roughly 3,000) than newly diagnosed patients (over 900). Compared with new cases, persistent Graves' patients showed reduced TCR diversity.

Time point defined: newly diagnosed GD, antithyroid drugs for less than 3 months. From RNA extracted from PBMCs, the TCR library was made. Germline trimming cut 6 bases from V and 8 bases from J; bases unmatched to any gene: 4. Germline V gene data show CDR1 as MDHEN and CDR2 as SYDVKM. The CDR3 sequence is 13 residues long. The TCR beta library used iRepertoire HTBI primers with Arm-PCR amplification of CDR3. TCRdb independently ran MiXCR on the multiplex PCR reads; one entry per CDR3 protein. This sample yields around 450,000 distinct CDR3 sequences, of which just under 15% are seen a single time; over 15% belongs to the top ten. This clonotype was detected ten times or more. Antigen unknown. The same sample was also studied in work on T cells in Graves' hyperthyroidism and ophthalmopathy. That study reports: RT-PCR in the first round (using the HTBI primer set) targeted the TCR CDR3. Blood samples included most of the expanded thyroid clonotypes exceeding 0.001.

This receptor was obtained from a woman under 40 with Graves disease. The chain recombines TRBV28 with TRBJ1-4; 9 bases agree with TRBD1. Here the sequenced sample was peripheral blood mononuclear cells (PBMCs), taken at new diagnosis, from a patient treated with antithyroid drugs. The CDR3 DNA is TGTGCCAGCAGCCGGGACAGGGACGAAAAACTGTTTTTT. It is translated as CASSRDRDEKLFF.